Reported below is one T cell receptor beta chain. Its antigen remains unidentified. The germline V gene provides CDR1 MDHEN and CDR2 SYDVKM. V lost 2 bases and J lost 3 bases; the stretch between them is 8 bases long. From the cysteine up to the phenylalanine, the CDR3 has a length of 15 residues. The retained sequence is limited to the CDR3, 45 bases, with the frame set at the first base. The cohort consisted of approximately 670 healthy bone marrow donors. Cohort members were all nominally healthy when sampled, although unrecorded immune exposures were likely present. The donor was CMV seropositive and was included in the group of some 290 seropositive cohort members. Each donor provided a peripheral blood sample, and peripheral blood mononuclear cells were used for TCR beta sequencing. Genomic DNA was extracted from the blood cell samples with the Qiagen DNeasy Blood Extraction Kit. The sample belongs to a study of cytomegalovirus exposure and HLA in healthy donors (dated by TCRdb to 2016 to 2017). About the study as a whole: An earlier analysis of some 550 of the donors reported more than 250 Gb of sequence data and around 110 million unique TCR beta sequences from roughly 200 million T cells. An early release covering more than 500 HLA-typed donors comprised about 300 gigabases of sequencing data and approximately 85 million unique TCR sequences. Among the roughly 390 genotyped donors, about 83% belonged to the genetic ancestry cluster associated with self-reported Caucasian donors. The aim of the study was to test whether cataloging public T cell receptors could identify signatures of past pathogen exposure. Using immunosequencing, the study profiled T cell repertoires from about 650 subjects and related those repertoires to cytomegalovirus serostatus. Besides the first cohort of roughly 640 subjects, a separate validation cohort made up of roughly 120 different subjects was used. High-throughput TCR immunosequencing, statistical association of individual TCRs with disease status, and machine learning were combined to predict cytomegalovirus infection status. A later analysis re-analyzed previously published TCR beta repertoires from 666 donors and added high-resolution HLA genotyping to study TCR occurrence patterns. Rather than drawing on any new phenotypic data, the later analysis identified candidate immune exposures from TCR beta sequences and the way those sequences occurred across donors. In an earlier analysis of 550 to 700 of the donors, high-throughput TCR beta sequencing was used to judge whether each TCR beta V gene segment behaved as functional or pseudogenic. Donor age, sex, ethnicity and CMV serostatus were compiled together with the repertoire data. In a later genetic analysis, genome-wide SNP genotypes for about three fifths of the 666 donors were used, and that subset was treated as a discovery cohort. Every repertoire in the discovery cohort had been generated on one and the same sequencing platform. Class I and class II HLA loci were covered by the typing at four-digit resolution. Typing coverage varied by locus: roughly 629-640 donors for A, B, C, DRB1 and DQB1; roughly 560 for DQA1; approximately 610 for DPA1; under 490 for DPB1. Four to six DR-DQ haplotypes were handled as single units for association and clustering, since linkage in the cohort was strong. Across around 400 genotyped donors of the cohort, an average of roughly 250,000 unique TCR beta nucleotide sequences per donor were sequenced, and 15% to 20% of those sequences were non-productive.

Broad study findings and their caveats: The 87-base-pair reads could not distinguish some IMGT-functional V segments, including TRBV6-2 and TRBV6-3, so those segments were excluded. In a later analysis, most CMV-associated TCR beta chains were found to appear HLA-restricted, with HLA associations seemingly driven largely by CMV exposure. V-gene and J-gene trimming of TCR beta chains was associated with a missense DCLRE1C variant in a later genetic analysis, and the association was replicated in an independent cohort. Strong co-occurrence of HLA alleles, especially DR and DQ, made assigning TCR associations to individual alleles difficult. In the study, some 160 TCR beta chains were listed as associated with cytomegalovirus. Linkage disequilibrium might explain the correlated functional status among segregating V segments, but an unknown experimental factor could not be excluded. The classifier was reported to diagnose cytomegalovirus status with high specificity and sensitivity in both the original cohort and the validation cohort. It was suggested by the authors that the approach could potentially be generalized to other disease states and immunological phenotypes. Because counts were too low, 15 to 20 rarely observed V segments, including chromosome 9 orphons, were left out of the earlier analysis of several hundred of the donors. Roughly uniform sequencing depth across donors was assumed in presence/absence analyses, although this assumption may not hold. A further reported finding was that TCR beta sequences accurately predicted the HLA-A and HLA-B alleles for most subjects in the first cohort. A later analysis associated 16,951 TCR beta sequences with specific HLA alleles at a false discovery rate of 0.05. Because HLA typing was missing for some donors at each locus, association tests included only the typed subset. While some public TCRs were present in many individuals, most TCR sequences turned up only very rarely across donors. A later analysis reported that several top co-occurrence clusters appeared linked to parvovirus B19, influenza, CMV and Epstein-Barr virus. According to a later analysis, TCR association rates differed among HLA loci, with DRB1 alleles showing the most associated TCRs and HLA-C alleles showing the fewest. In vitro tests confirmed that a few of the cytomegalovirus-associated TCR beta chains recognize cytomegalovirus antigens. In a later analysis, HLA-associated TCR beta chains were found to be more clonally expanded and to have lower generation probabilities than equally common non-associated chains. Compared with the approximately 670-donor mean, donors in an Asian-associated ancestry cluster had fewer N-insertions in productive TCRs, according to a later genetic analysis. In this cohort, only TCR beta chains were sequenced, and detectable features were limited by the absence of alpha or paired-chain data. A cluster of highly shared sequence variants was judged likely to be a technical artifact of the sequencing pipeline. CMV serostatus was the only immune exposure information available for the cohort. Broadly in line with IMGT annotations, most TCR beta V segments showed up in productive rearrangements about 87% or about 30% of the time in an earlier analysis of 587 of the donors.

Library generation was performed with the immunoSEQ multiplex PCR assay. The multiplex PCR relied on a mix of 60 forward primers for TCR Vbeta segments and 13 reverse primers for TCR Jbeta segments. A multiplex PCR assay on genomic DNA amplified the CDR3 region of rearranged TCR beta genes. On the Illumina HiSeq System, the amplified TCR beta libraries were sequenced as 87-base-pair reads. For the original study's pipeline: In a later analysis, roughly 80 million unique TCR beta chains were counted across the roughly 610 repertoires, and roughly 10 million of these chains were shared by at least two donors. Raw reads were error-corrected and collapsed into unique sequences with a nearest-neighbor algorithm that merged closely related sequences to remove PCR and sequencing errors. CDR3 sequences were aligned to IMGT reference sequences to assign V, D and J gene segments. For a sequence to be retained, a match of at least six nucleotides to both a V gene segment and a J gene segment was required. Rearrangements were called productive when the CDR3 lacked stop codons and stayed in frame with V and J; all others were non-productive. Following IMGT convention, CDR3 was defined as the stretch from the second conserved V-encoded cysteine to the conserved J-encoded phenylalanine. The earlier analysis of about 610 of the donors excluded sequences that lacked an unambiguous match to a single V gene segment. An earlier analysis of around 600 of the donors classified V segments as functional when productive rearrangements were above 56.7% and as segregating when the standard deviation between donors was above 5%. A statistical classification framework was built to diagnose cytomegalovirus status from the catalog of TCR beta chain sequences. V and J gene assignment, in a later analysis, came from comparing TCR nucleotide sequences with IMGT/GENE-DB human TR gene sequences. A later analysis assigned CDR3 sequences and most-parsimonious VDJ recombination scenarios with the TCRdist pipeline. A later analysis defined each TCR beta chain by its CDR3 amino acid sequence plus V-gene family, and excluded reads lacking a unique V-gene family. A later analysis removed several hundred highly shared, low-generation-probability nucleotide sequences to deal with suspected cross-contamination and a sequencing artifact. A later analysis calculated a clonal expansion index for each public chain from normalized within-repertoire ranks of inferred template counts. Generation probabilities in a later analysis came from a VDJ recombination model fitted to out-of-frame rearrangements, and those results were checked against IGoR. In a later analysis, hypergeometric tests were used to score TCR-TCR, TCR-HLA and TCR-CMV co-occurrence, with a repertoire-size bias correction applied to TCR pairs. In a later analysis, false discovery rates were estimated by permuting HLA or CMV assignments 20 times. In a later analysis, co-occurring TCRs were grouped with DBSCAN, and TCRdist sequence similarity was added when clustering was performed within HLA-allele-positive subsets. Co-occurrence clustering excluded repertoires with fewer than 30,000 or more than 120,000 public chains, plus five with anomalous nucleotide sharing. Held by TCRdb, this immuneACCESS table contains in-frame sequences only and omits some clones. Under half of the omission traces to an unresolved V gene where checked; the cause of the rest is unknown. V, J and clone size were drawn from that table, and D and trimming were deduced from the DNA. The sample table records some 120,000 clones. Around 6.5% of the sample belongs to the ten largest clones.

The sample consisted of PBMCs. This chain joins TRBV28 to TRBJ2-6; matching of 5 bases hints at TRBD1 as the D gene. The sequence was obtained from a man aged 40-49 years in good health and CMV-seropositive. The sequenced DNA: TGTGCCAGCAGTTTAGCAGGGAATGGGGCCAACGTCCTGACTTTC. Its amino acids are CASSLAGNGANVLTF.